These 19 T cell receptor beta chains were all obtained from the same sample, sequenced in a study of T cells in Graves' hyperthyroidism and ophthalmopathy. TCR beta CDR3 regions were amplified from RNA transcripts. HTBI primers were the set used in a first-round RT-PCR of the TCR CDR3. TCRdb reanalysed the multiplex PCR reads using MiXCR and keeps one entry per CDR3 protein. The sample has hundreds of thousands of distinct CDR3 sequences, under 15% seen once. The sample comprised blood. The receptors were gathered from a man younger than 30 with Graves' ophthalmopathy.

This clonotype was detected only a few times. A junction boundary mismatches the germline segment, possibly from a read error. The chain employs TRBV11-2 and TRBJ1-1; unclear D gene. The CDR3 sequence is 16 residues long. The germline V gene has CDR1 SGHAT and CDR2 FQNNGV. This CDR3 is CASCLDWQSLNTEAFF. In DNA, the CDR3 is TGTGCCAGCTGCTTAGATTGGCAGAGCTTGAACACTGAAGCTTTCTTT.

There are many counts of this clonotype. This chain links TRBV30 with TRBJ1-6; 10 nucleotides line up with TRBD1. CDR3 size: 13 residues. Germline CDR1 is GTSNPN and CDR2 is SVGIG (reference sequence). The J segment lost 7 bases and the V segment lost 3 bases, leaving 0 bases of the junction unmatched. The CDR3 reads CAWRGQGNSPLHF. The CDR3 nucleotides are TGTGCCTGGAGGGGACAGGGGAATTCACCCCTCCACTTT.

There are many counts of this clonotype. This chain joins TRBV5-1 and TRBJ1-2, with TRBD1 matching over 7 bases. This CDR3 has 13 residues. The germline V gene encodes CDR1 SGHRS and CDR2 YFSETQ. The ends lost 5 bases at V and 6 bases at J; junction bases unmatched: 7. The CDR3: CASRDRESDGYTF. CDR3 sequence (DNA): TGCGCCAGCAGAGACAGGGAGAGCGATGGCTACACCTTC.

The chain has TRBV9 and TRBJ2-3; TRBD1 agrees at 8 bases. The germline V gene has CDR1 SGDLS and CDR2 YYNGEE. This CDR3 spans 15 amino acids. Unmatched junction bases numbered 4, after V lost 0 bases and J lost 4 bases. Here the CDR3 DNA reads TGTGCCAGCAGCGTAGTGACAGGGGTCCCAGATACGCAGTATTTT. Translation gives CASSVVTGVPDTQYF.

A remark on this clonotype: Being one base from a much bigger clone, this may be a read error. The chain joins TRBV7-3 to TRBJ2-7, with 10 bases that match TRBD1. Trimming at V came to 3 bases and at J to 9 bases, leaving 8 bases not matched to a gene. This CDR3 contains 14 residues. The germline CDR1 and CDR2 sequences are SGHTA and FQGTGA. CDR3 sequence: CASSLTGGGSGQYF. CDR3 nucleotides: TGTGCCAGCAGCTTGACAGGGGGCGGAAGCGGGCAGTACTTC.

This clonotype has only a few counts. The rearrangement joins TRBV7-8 to TRBJ2-7; D call uncertain. There are 15 residues in the CDR3. The V end was cut by 6 bases, the J end by 1 base, with 16 bases between. Germline CDR1 SGHVS, CDR2 FQNEAQ. The DNA of the CDR3 is TGTGCCAGCAGTACCGACCCGTTCCGGTCCTACGAGCAGTACTTC. Translated, it gives CASSTDPFRSYEQYF.

Many counts were recorded for this clonotype. The chain employs TRBV3-1 and TRBJ2-7, with D possibly TRBD2 on 6 matching bases. The CDR3 has 12 residues. V gave up 4 bases and J gave up 6 bases, with 10 bases separating them. Looked up from germline, CDR1 is LGHDT and CDR2 is YNNKEL (reference sequence). This CDR3 reads CASSPRGTEQYF. The CDR3 DNA reads TGTGCCAGCAGCCCGCGCGGGACCGAGCAGTACTTC.

This clonotype was seen many times. The J gene is TRBJ2-5, the V gene TRBV20-1; 9 positions match TRBD2. With V trimmed by 1 base and J by 2 bases, 5 bases remained unmatched. The V gene's germline CDR1 is DFQATT and CDR2 SNEGSKA (reference sequence). The CDR3 runs 15 residues. CDR3 amino acids: CSARVPAGGQETQYF. The CDR3 nucleotides are TGCAGTGCTAGAGTCCCAGCGGGGGGACAAGAGACCCAGTACTTC.

This clonotype was counted a few times. At one of its ends the junction is not consistent with the germline gene, which may arise from a read error. This chain connects TRBV30 to TRBJ1-3; unclear D gene. The CDR3 is 17 residues long. Germline V CDR1 and CDR2: GTSNPN, SVGIG (reference sequence). The CDR3 reads CAWTRQSPRSSENTIYF. CDR3 nucleotide sequence: TGTGCCTGGACGAGGCAGTCCCCCCGGAGCTCTGAAAACACCATATATTTT.

This clonotype was found many times. The chain recombines TRBV11-2 with TRBJ2-2, with 8 nucleotides matching TRBD2. Germline lookup yields CDR1 SGHAT and CDR2 FQNNGV. After removal of 1 base from V and 4 bases from J, the junction contained 5 bases not matched to a gene. The CDR3 sequence is 16 residues long. Here the CDR3 DNA reads TGTGCCAGCAGCTTAGGGCTAGCGGGCTCCACCGGGGAGCTGTTTTTT. It encodes CASSLGLAGSTGELFF.

This clonotype was counted at least ten times. The V and J genes are TRBV5-1 and TRBJ2-7, with a tentative D call TRBD1 (5 bases). This CDR3 contains 13 residues. Between the trimmed V and J ends, which lost 5 bases and 2 bases, there was a span of 11 bases. Germline V gives CDR1 SGHRS, CDR2 YFSETQ. CDR3 DNA: TGCGCCAGCAGAACGACAGAACCCTACGAGCAGTACTTC. Translated: CASRTTEPYEQYF.

This clonotype was observed a handful of times. As the CDR3 is not closed by the conserved phenylalanine or tryptophan, this likely results from a read error. The chain carries TRBV6-1 and TRBJ2-1; D uncertain. Germline-derived CDR1 and CDR2 are MNHNS and SASEGT. V lost 3 bases, J lost 2 bases, and 14 bases lay in between. The CDR3 consists of 16 residues. CDR3 coding DNA: TGTGCCAGCAGTGATGACGCTTTGAGACCCTACAATGAGCAGTTCCTC. Amino acid sequence: CASSDDALRPYNEQFL.

The table lists this clonotype with many counts. This rearrangement joins TRBV5-1 to TRBJ2-1, with TRBD2 identical over 11 bases. This CDR3 is 16 amino acids long. Losses at the gene ends were 4 bases for V and 8 bases for J; bases not matched to a gene: 11. Germline V gene sequence: CDR1 SGHRS, CDR2 YFSETQ. The CDR3 loop is CASSQPTSGRSDEQFF. The CDR3, as DNA: TGCGCCAGCAGCCAACCCACTAGCGGGAGATCGGATGAGCAGTTCTTC.

The rearrangement links TRBV5-6 to TRBJ2-7; D call uncertain. The V end lost 0 bases, the J end lost 1 base, and 11 bases lay between the germline ends. CDR1 and CDR2 from the germline V gene are SGHDT and YYEEEE. The CDR3 is 15 residues long. CDR3 bases: TGTGCCAGCAGCTTGGGGATGGATCCTTCCTACGAGCAGTACTTC. It yields the protein CASSLGMDPSYEQYF.

This clonotype was seen many times. The gene calls are TRBV11-3 and TRBJ2-5, with 10 bases matching TRBD2. V was clipped by 4 bases and J by 5 bases; unmatched bases: 4. The CDR3 spans 14 residues. CDR1 is SGHNT, CDR2 YENEEA, per germline. The CDR3: CASSSPGLAETQYF. Here the CDR3 DNA reads TGTGCCAGCAGCTCTCCGGGACTAGCGGAGACCCAGTACTTC.

The chain employs TRBV20-1 and TRBJ2-2; unclear D gene. Germline assignment: CDR1 DFQATT and CDR2 SNEGSKA (reference sequence). The CDR3 covers 11 residues. The germline V and J ends were trimmed by 1 base and 8 bases, with 5 bases remaining between them. The chain's CDR3 is CSARGGGELFF. The CDR3 DNA is TGCAGTGCTAGAGGAGGAGGGGAGCTGTTTTTT.

In this sample, this clonotype turned up many times. The chain recombines TRBV2 with TRBJ2-7; TRBD1 matches 11 bases. Per germline, CDR1 SNHLY and CDR2 FYNNEI. CDR3 length equals 15 residues. The trim removed 3 bases at V and 3 bases at J, leaving 4 bases unmatched. In nucleotides, the CDR3 is TGTGCCAGCAGTGATTTGGGGACAGGGGGCTACGAGCAGTACTTC. This sequence encodes CASSDLGTGGYEQYF.

Details on this clonotype: Just one base apart from a much larger clone, this may be a read error. V gene TRBV2 combines with J gene TRBJ1-3, with D possibly being TRBD1 (6 bases). The germline CDR1 and CDR2 sequences are SNHLY and FYNNEI. CDR3 length equals 15 residues. CDR3 amino acids: CASSGGHLSGDTIYF. The CDR3 DNA sequence: TGTGCCAGCAGTGGGGGACACCTCTCTGGAGACACCATATATTTT.

Notes on this clonotype: A much more abundant neighbour one base away suggests this may be a read error. The chain combines TRBV4-1 with TRBJ2-1; 9 nucleotides agree with TRBD1. The J call may be faulty, since TRBJ2-7 better matches the DNA end. There are 16 residues in the CDR3. Germline CDR1 MGHRA, CDR2 YSYEKL. This CDR3 is CASSQGWGQGDNEQYF. Written as DNA, the CDR3 is TGCGCCAGCAGCCAAGGGTGGGGACAGGGAGACAATGAGCAGTACTTC.